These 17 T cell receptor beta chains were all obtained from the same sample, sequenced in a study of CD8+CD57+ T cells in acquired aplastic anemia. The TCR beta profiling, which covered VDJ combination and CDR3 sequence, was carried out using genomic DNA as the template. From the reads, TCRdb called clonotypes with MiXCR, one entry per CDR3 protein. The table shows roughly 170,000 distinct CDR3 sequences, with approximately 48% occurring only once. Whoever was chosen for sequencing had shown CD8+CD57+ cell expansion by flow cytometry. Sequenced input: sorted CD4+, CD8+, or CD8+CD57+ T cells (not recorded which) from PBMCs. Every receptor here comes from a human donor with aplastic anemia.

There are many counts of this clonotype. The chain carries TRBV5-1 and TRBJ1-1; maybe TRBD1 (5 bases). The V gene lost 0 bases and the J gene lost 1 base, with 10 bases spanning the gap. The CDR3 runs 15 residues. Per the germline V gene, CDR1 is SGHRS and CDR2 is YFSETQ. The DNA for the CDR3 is TGCGCCAGCAGCTTGGACAGGCTTACGAACACTGAAGCTTTCTTT. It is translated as CASSLDRLTNTEAFF.

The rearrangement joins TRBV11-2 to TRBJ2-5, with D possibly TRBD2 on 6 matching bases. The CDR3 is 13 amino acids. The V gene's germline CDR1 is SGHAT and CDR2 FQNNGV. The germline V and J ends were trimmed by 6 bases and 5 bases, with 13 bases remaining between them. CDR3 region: CASRGVAGETQYF. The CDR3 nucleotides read TGTGCCAGCAGGGGAGTGGCGGGGGAGACCCAGTACTTC.

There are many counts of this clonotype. The CDR3 coding sequence is TGTGCCAGCAGTTATCGGACAGAAAAGCAGGGCACTGAAGCTTTCTTT. The encoded protein is CASSYRTEKQGTEAFF. V is TRBV12-3 or TRBV12-4 and J is TRBJ1-1, with D perhaps matching TRBD1 (6 bases). The CDR3 is 16 residues long. V lost 4 bases, J lost 4 bases, and 19 bases lay in between.

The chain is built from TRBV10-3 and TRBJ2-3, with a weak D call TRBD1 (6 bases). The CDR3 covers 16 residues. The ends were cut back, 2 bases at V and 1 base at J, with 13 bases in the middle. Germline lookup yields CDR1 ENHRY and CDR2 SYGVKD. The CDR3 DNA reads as TGTGCCATCAGTGAGAGAGGGTCAGGGGGCACAGATACGCAGTATTTT. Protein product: CAISERGSGGTDTQYF.

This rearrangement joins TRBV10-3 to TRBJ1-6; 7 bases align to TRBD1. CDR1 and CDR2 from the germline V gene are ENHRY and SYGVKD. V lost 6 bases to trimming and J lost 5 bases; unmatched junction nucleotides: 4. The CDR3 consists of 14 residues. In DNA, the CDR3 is TGTGCCATCAGGGGGGGACAGAATAATTCACCCCTCCACTTT. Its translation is CAIRGGQNNSPLHF.

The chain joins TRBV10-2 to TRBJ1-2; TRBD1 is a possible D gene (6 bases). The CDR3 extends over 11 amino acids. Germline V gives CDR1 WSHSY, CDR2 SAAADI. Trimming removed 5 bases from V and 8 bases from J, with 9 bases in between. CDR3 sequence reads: CASSYRDGYTF. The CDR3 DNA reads TGCGCCAGCAGTTACAGGGACGGCTACACCTTC.

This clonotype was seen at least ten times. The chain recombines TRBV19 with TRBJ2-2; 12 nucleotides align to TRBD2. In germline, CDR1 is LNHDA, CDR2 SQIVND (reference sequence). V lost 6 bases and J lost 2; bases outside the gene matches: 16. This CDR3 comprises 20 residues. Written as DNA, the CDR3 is TGTGCCAGTAGCCCCCTTAGAACGACTAGCGGGGGAGGCAACACCGGGGAGCTGTTTTTT. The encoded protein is CASSPLRTTSGGGNTGELFF.

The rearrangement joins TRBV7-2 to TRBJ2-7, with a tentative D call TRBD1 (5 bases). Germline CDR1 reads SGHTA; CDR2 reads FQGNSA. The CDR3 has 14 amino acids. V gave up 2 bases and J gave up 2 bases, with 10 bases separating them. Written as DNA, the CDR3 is TGTGCCAGCAGCTTAATGCAGGGTACCTACGAGCAGTACTTC. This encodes CASSLMQGTYEQYF.

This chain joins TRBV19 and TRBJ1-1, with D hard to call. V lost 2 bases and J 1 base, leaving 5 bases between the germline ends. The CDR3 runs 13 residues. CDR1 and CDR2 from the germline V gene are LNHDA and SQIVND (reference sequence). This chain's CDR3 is CASSILGNTEAFF. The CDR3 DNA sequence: TGTGCCAGTAGTATACTCGGGAACACTGAAGCTTTCTTT.

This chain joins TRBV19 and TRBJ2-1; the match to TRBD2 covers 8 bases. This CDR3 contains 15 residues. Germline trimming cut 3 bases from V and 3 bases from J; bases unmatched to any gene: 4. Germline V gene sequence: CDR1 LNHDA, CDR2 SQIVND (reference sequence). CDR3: CASSMSGGRYNEQFF. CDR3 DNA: TGTGCCAGTAGTATGAGCGGGGGCCGCTACAATGAGCAGTTCTTC.

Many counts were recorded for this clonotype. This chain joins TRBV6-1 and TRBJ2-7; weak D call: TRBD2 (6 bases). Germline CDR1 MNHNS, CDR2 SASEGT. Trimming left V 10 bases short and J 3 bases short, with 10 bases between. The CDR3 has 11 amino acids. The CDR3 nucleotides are TGTGCCACCGGGGACTTCTACGAGCAGTACTTC. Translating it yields CATGDFYEQYF.

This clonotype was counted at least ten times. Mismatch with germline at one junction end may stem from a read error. CDR3 sequence: CSARPRLALLNNEQFF. The DNA of the CDR3 is TGCAGTGCTAGACCCCGACTAGCTCTCCTTAACAATGAACAGTTCTTC. The J gene is TRBJ2-1, the V gene TRBV20-1; 7 bases align to TRBD2. This CDR3 is built from 16 residues. Germline V gives CDR1 DFQATT, CDR2 SNEGSKA (reference sequence).

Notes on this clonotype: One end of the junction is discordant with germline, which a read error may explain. The CDR3 nucleotides read TGTGCCAGCAGCGGAAGCAACACTGAAGCTCTCTTT. Its translation: CASSGSNTEALF. The V and J genes are TRBV9 and TRBJ1-1; D is undetermined. CDR1 and CDR2 from the germline V gene are SGDLS and YYNGEE. The CDR3 is 12 amino acids.

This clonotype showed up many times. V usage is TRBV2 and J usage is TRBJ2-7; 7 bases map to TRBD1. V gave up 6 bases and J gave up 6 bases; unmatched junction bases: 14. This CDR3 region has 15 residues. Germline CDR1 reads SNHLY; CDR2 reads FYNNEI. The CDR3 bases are TGTGCCAGCAGCTCACAGGGGTTTCGTTTAGGCGAGCAGTACTTC. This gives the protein CASSSQGFRLGEQYF. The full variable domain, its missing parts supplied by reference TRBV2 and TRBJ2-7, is EPEVTQTPSHQVTQMGQEVILRCVPISNHLYFYWYRQILGQKVEFLVSFYNNEISEKSEIFDDQFSVERPDGSNFTLKIRSTKLEDSAMYFCASSSQGFRLGEQYFGPGTRLTVT.

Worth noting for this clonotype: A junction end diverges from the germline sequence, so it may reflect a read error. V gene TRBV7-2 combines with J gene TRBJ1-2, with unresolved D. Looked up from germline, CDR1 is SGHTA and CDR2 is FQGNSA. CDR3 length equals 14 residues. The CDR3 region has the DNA TGTGGCAGCAGCTTAGTCGCGACGAAATATGGCTACACCTTC. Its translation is CGSSLVATKYGYTF.

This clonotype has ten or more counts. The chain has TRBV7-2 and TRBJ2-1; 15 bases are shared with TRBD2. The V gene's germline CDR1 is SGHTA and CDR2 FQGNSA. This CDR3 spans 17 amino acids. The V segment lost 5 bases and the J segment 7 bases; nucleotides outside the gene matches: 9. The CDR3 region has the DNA TGTGCCAGCAGCCAGGGACTAGCGGGGGGAACGGGGAATGAGCAGTTCTTC. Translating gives CASSQGLAGGTGNEQFF.

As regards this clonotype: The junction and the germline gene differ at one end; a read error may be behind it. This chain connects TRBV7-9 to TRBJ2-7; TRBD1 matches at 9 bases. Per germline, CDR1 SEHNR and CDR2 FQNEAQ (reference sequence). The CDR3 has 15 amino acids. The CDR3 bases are TGTGCCAGCAGTCCCGGGGACAGGGCGGGTTACGAGCGGTACTTC. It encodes CASSPGDRAGYERYF.